This is a list of T cell receptor beta chains from one sample in a study of PD-1 blockade in classical Hodgkin lymphoma. TCRdb keeps only in-frame clones here, not all; method: immunoSEQ multiplex PCR. Here the sample spans tens of thousands of clones, 90% being singletons. Sequencing used CD4+ T cells from blood. The receptors derive from a human donor with classical Hodgkin lymphoma. Each CDR3 is given with its conserved first and last residue. Fields, in order: J gene, V gene, CDR3 protein.

TRBJ2-3	TRBV4-2	CASSQDKITDTQYF
TRBJ1-6	TRBV4-1	CASSQGGLWPYNSPLHF
TRBJ1-4	TRBV28	CASSFWDSLPTNEKLFF
TRBJ2-1	TRBV5-1	CASRRERTSEQFF
TRBJ2-1	TRBV4-1	CASSQDRSARAGNEQFF
TRBJ2-5	TRBV2	CASRAGDAETQYF
TRBJ2-1	TRBV19	CASSITQGAGEQFF
TRBJ2-2	TRBV27	CASSGQGFTGELFF
TRBJ1-1	TRBV7-8	CASSLVFGNTEAFF
TRBJ2-1	TRBV7-9	CASSLDRASKFF
TRBJ2-2	TRBV7-9	CASSPGGDLTGELFF
TRBJ2-3	TRBV2	CASISGRLASPDTQYF
TRBJ1-1	TRBV14	CASSQEGVSEAFF
TRBJ2-2	TRBV28	CASTNRHSGKSGELFF
TRBJ1-2	TRBV5-4	CASSLAGSAGSGYTF
TRBJ2-3	TRBV5-4	CASSLRQTFGDTQYF
TRBJ2-5	TRBV10-1	CASSDSEETQYF
TRBJ2-3	TRBV11-2	CASRTIRGGSGKDTQYF
TRBJ2-2	TRBV5-6	CASSPPGGELFF
TRBJ1-5	TRBV5-1	CASSLLGLDQPQHF
TRBJ2-3	TRBV5-4	CASSLARGTDTQYF
TRBJ1-3	TRBV9	CASSVVAGNTIYF
TRBJ1-5	TRBV28	CASSTGHFNSNQPQHF
TRBJ1-3	TRBV11-3	CASSSIGPGTDGNTIYF
TRBJ2-3	TRBV29-1	CSVEGRMGGTHSTDTQYF
TRBJ2-3	TRBV30	CAWTTVGSAADTQYF
TRBJ1-2	TRBV5-1	CASSLRGGAGSYGYTF
TRBJ1-6	TRBV2	CASSEAFPASSPLHF
TRBJ2-1	TRBV18	CASSPPSLSYNEQFF